Each of the 24 T cell receptor beta chains below was sequenced from the same sample in a study of blood T cells in healthy people across ages. The authors ran a second PCR of roughly 7 to 11 cycles using a sample-barcoded 5' primer and a J-beta primer mix. TCRdb reanalysed the 5' RACE reads using MiXCR and keeps one entry per CDR3 protein. The profile covers 920,000 or so distinct CDR3 sequences, with more than 35% appearing a single time and about 20% taken by the ten largest. Source material: blood. The receptors were sampled from a woman aged 55-70 years in good health.

Notes on this clonotype: Germline is not matched at one junction end, which may reflect a read error. The V gene is TRBV4-1, the J gene TRBJ2-1; D tentatively reads TRBD1 or TRBD2 (5 bases each). There are 13 residues in the CDR3. Germline V gene sequence: CDR1 MGHRA, CDR2 YSYEKL. The CDR3 is CVSSQDWGSHPFF. The CDR3 nucleotides are TGCGTCAGCAGCCAAGACTGGGGGAGTCACCCGTTCTTC.

This clonotype was seen many times. The chain is built from TRBV4-2 and TRBJ1-4; D call uncertain. The ends were cut back, 0 bases at V and 8 bases at J, with 13 bases in the middle. The CDR3 has 15 residues. Germline V gives CDR1 LGHNA, CDR2 YNFKEQ. CDR3 bases: TGTGCCAGCAGCCAAGAGGAGGGTCCGGACGAAAAACTGTTTTTT. This translates into CASSQEEGPDEKLFF.

This clonotype was detected only once. The chain combines TRBV20-1 with TRBJ2-2; 7 positions agree with TRBD1. Looked up from germline, CDR1 is DFQATT and CDR2 is SNEGSKA (reference sequence). The CDR3 spans 12 residues. The V segment lost 5 bases and the J segment 4 bases; nucleotides outside the gene matches: 1. As DNA, the CDR3 is TGCAGTGCTTACAGGGGCACCGGGGAGCTGTTTTTT. Its translation is CSAYRGTGELFF.

Comments on this clonotype: A much larger clone lies one base from this, so it may be a read error. The V call is TRBV10-3, the J call TRBJ2-3; TRBD1 or TRBD2 may be the D gene (6 bases each). Germline lookup yields CDR1 ENHRY and CDR2 SYGVKD. CDR3 length: 13 residues. V lost 3 bases, J lost 4 bases, and 8 bases lay in between. The DNA of the CDR3 is TGTGCCATCAGTGACGGGGGCGCAGATACGCAGTATTTT. This translates into CAISDGGADTQYF.

This clonotype was seen more than once but under ten times. The chain couples TRBV27 to TRBJ2-7, with 8 bases aligning to TRBD2. Germline V lookup: CDR1 MNHEY, CDR2 SMNVEV (reference sequence). The length of the CDR3 is 14 residues. The V and J ends lost 7 bases and 5 bases, in that order; junction bases with no gene match: 10. CDR3 nucleotide sequence: TGTGCCAGCACGGCGGGAGGCCTTATGAACGAGCAGTACTTC. It translates to CASTAGGLMNEQYF.

The rearrangement uses TRBV9 and TRBJ2-3; 14 bases match TRBD2. Looked up from germline, CDR1 is SGDLS and CDR2 is YYNGEE. V lost 0 bases to trimming and J lost 1 base; unmatched junction nucleotides: 4. The CDR3 consists of 18 residues. The DNA of the CDR3 is TGTGCCAGCAGCGTAGGCGGACTAGCGGGAGGAGGCACAGATACGCAGTATTTT. It yields the protein CASSVGGLAGGGTDTQYF.

The chain combines TRBV29-1 with TRBJ2-3; D might be TRBD2 (6 bases). The CDR3 totals 11 residues. V dropped 7 bases and J dropped 2 bases, with 7 bases sitting between them. Germline V gives CDR1 SQVTM, CDR2 ANQGSEA. The CDR3 nucleotides read TGCAGCGGGGAGGACACAGATACGCAGTATTTT. As protein: CSGEDTDTQYF.

V usage is TRBV2 and J usage is TRBJ2-2; 9 nucleotides align to TRBD1. Germline V gene lookup returns CDR1 SNHLY and CDR2 FYNNEI. This CDR3 is 14 amino acids long. The V segment lost 7 bases and the J segment 6 bases; nucleotides outside the gene matches: 6. DNA of the CDR3: TGTGCCAGCACGGGGACAGGGACCGCCGGGGAGCTGTTTTTT. It specifies CASTGTGTAGELFF.

This clonotype was recorded many times. V is TRBV12-3 or TRBV12-4 and J is TRBJ2-7; TRBD1 is a possible D gene (6 bases). The ends were cut back, 5 bases at V and 2 bases at J, with 13 bases in the middle. The CDR3 length is 14 residues. CDR3 region: CASSRTAVPYEQYF. The CDR3 coding sequence is TGTGCCAGCAGTCGGACAGCCGTCCCCTACGAGCAGTACTTC.

J is TRBJ2-3 and V is TRBV27; D ambiguous. CDR1 and CDR2 (germline): MNHEY, SMNVEV (reference sequence). The V gene lost 2 bases and the J gene lost 6 bases, with 33 bases spanning the gap. The length of the CDR3 is 21 residues. CDR3 in DNA: TGTGCCAGCAGTTTAAGATGGGCAGAACGTCGTTCTTTGAGGTTCCCGGATACGCAGTATTTT. It translates to CASSLRWAERRSLRFPDTQYF.

The V gene is TRBV7-9, the J gene TRBJ2-1; no reliable D call. Trimming stripped 5 bases from V and 10 bases from J, with 18 bases between. Germline loops: CDR1 SEHNR, CDR2 FQNEAQ (reference sequence). The CDR3 sequence is 14 residues long. The CDR3 sequence: CASSPNTYSYEQFF. In DNA form, the CDR3 reads TGTGCCAGCAGCCCAAATACCTACTCCTACGAGCAGTTCTTC.

Concerning this clonotype: One end of the junction varies from germline; a read error may be responsible. V is TRBV3-1 and J is TRBJ2-1; 9 nucleotides match TRBD1. From germline, CDR1 is LGHDT and CDR2 YNNKEL (reference sequence). The CDR3 is 16 amino acids. CDR3 region: CASSQDRDRAYDEQFF. The CDR3 DNA reads TGTGCCAGCAGCCAGGACAGGGACAGGGCCTACGATGAGCAGTTCTTC.

This chain uses TRBV29-1 with TRBJ2-3; D not certain. There are 14 residues in the CDR3. CDR1 is SQVTM, CDR2 ANQGSEA, per germline. V lost 4 bases to trimming and J lost 3 bases, with 14 bases between them. As DNA, the CDR3 is TGCAGCGTTGCGGGCACGTTGAAAACAGATACGCAGTATTTT. Translated, it gives CSVAGTLKTDTQYF.

The chain joins TRBV6-1 to TRBJ2-3, with 11 bases aligning to TRBD2. The germline V gene encodes CDR1 MNHNS and CDR2 SASEGT. J lost 0 bases, V lost 7 bases, and 12 bases had no gene match. The CDR3 runs 18 residues. As DNA, the CDR3 is TGTGCCAGCAAAGAATCGCTAGCGGGAGGCGGTAGCACAGATACGCAGTATTTT. This encodes CASKESLAGGGSTDTQYF.

On this clonotype itself: The junction and the germline gene differ at one end; a read error may be behind it. The chain recombines TRBV20-1 with TRBJ2-5; possibly TRBD1 for D (7 bases). This CDR3 has 16 amino acids. Germline-derived CDR1 and CDR2 are DFQATT and SNEGSKA (reference sequence). CDR3 protein: CGARGGAGLIQETQYF. The CDR3 DNA is TGCGGTGCTAGAGGGGGCGCAGGACTAATCCAAGAGACCCAGTACTTC.

The CDR3 spells CASSLTPTSSEQFF. The CDR3 nucleotides are TGTGCCAGCAGTTTAACCCCCACTAGCTCCGAGCAGTTCTTC. The chain recombines TRBV28 with TRBJ2-1; maybe TRBD2 (6 bases). V shed 2 bases and J shed 10 bases, with 15 bases lying between them. The V gene's germline CDR1 is MDHEN and CDR2 SYDVKM. This CDR3 comprises 14 residues.

The chain carries TRBV29-1 and TRBJ1-1; D is uncertain. Between the trimmed V and J ends, which lost 6 bases and 4 bases, there was a span of 15 bases. The CDR3 sequence is 13 residues long. Germline V gives CDR1 SQVTM, CDR2 ANQGSEA. The CDR3: CSVGSRLSTEAFF. The DNA for the CDR3 is TGCAGCGTCGGATCTAGGTTGAGCACTGAAGCTTTCTTT.

This clonotype has a handful of counts. The chain employs TRBV4-2 and TRBJ2-1, with TRBD2 matching over 15 bases. J lost 10 bases, V lost 5 bases, and 9 bases had no gene match. In germline, CDR1 is LGHNA, CDR2 YNFKEQ. The CDR3 sequence is 16 residues long. CDR3 DNA: TGTGCCAGCAGCGCTGCTCCGGGACTAGCGGGAGGCGAGCAGTTCTTC. Translation gives CASSAAPGLAGGEQFF.

On this clonotype: A much more abundant neighbour one base away suggests this may be a read error. The chain joins TRBV7-2 to TRBJ2-7, with TRBD2 as a possible D gene (6 bases). The CDR3 contains 14 residues. The germline gives CDR1 SGHTA, CDR2 FQGNSA. The V gene lost 2 bases and the J gene lost 2 bases, with 10 bases spanning the gap. CDR3 in amino acids: CASSLNSGPYEQYF. The CDR3 bases are TGTGCCAGCAGCTTAAATAGCGGACCCTACGAGCAGTACTTC.

The genes are TRBV7-9 and TRBJ1-5; 7 bases agree with TRBD1. Germline values: CDR1 SEHNR, CDR2 FQNEAQ (reference sequence). The CDR3 extends over 15 amino acids. The J segment lost 0 bases and the V segment lost 5 bases, leaving 4 bases of the junction unmatched. CDR3 loop: CASSETGDSNQPQHF. Here the CDR3 DNA reads TGTGCCAGCAGCGAAACAGGGGATAGCAATCAGCCCCAGCATTTT.

Only a few counts were recorded for this clonotype. The rearrangement links TRBV12-3 or TRBV12-4 to TRBJ1-2; TRBD1 matches at 12 bases. The CDR3 extends over 16 amino acids. The V segment lost 6 bases and the J segment 4 bases; nucleotides outside the gene matches: 9. Here the CDR3 reads CASSSEGQGAGYGYTF. For the CDR3, the DNA is TGTGCCAGCAGCAGCGAGGGACAGGGGGCTGGCTATGGCTACACCTTC.

This clonotype came up a few times. The V call is TRBV24-1, the J call TRBJ1-2; 7 bases fit TRBD1. The CDR3 is 15 amino acids. Germline lookup yields CDR1 KGHDR and CDR2 SFDVKD. J was trimmed by 4 bases and V by 4 bases; bases with no gene match: 8. CDR3 residues: CATSDRDSDFYGYTF. DNA of the CDR3: TGTGCCACCAGTGACCGGGACAGTGATTTCTATGGCTACACCTTC.

The V gene is TRBV10-3, the J gene TRBJ1-1; D ambiguous. Germline-derived CDR1 and CDR2 are ENHRY and SYGVKD. V lost 10 bases and J 0 bases, leaving 9 bases between the germline ends. The CDR3 extends over 12 amino acids. The CDR3 sequence: CATAQLNTEAFF. The CDR3 DNA reads TGTGCCACTGCGCAACTGAACACTGAAGCTTTCTTT.

This clonotype has a handful of counts. A clone one base away is much larger, so this may be a read error. This chain uses TRBV29-1 with TRBJ2-7; unclear D gene. Per the germline V gene, CDR1 is SQVTM and CDR2 is ANQGSEA. The CDR3 sequence is 11 residues long. V was cut by 7 bases and J by 2 bases, with 9 bases left in between. In nucleotides, the CDR3 is TGCAGCGGTGGAGAGGCCTACGAGCAGTACTTC. This encodes CSGGEAYEQYF.